The 31 T cell receptor beta chains in this list originate from one sample, sequenced in a study of regulatory T cells in long-lasting Graves disease. Time point defined: newly diagnosed GD, antithyroid drugs for less than 3 months. Extracted PBMC RNA gave rise to the TCR library. Arm-PCR of CDR3 regions and iRepertoire HTBI primers were used to build TCR beta libraries. TCRdb independently ran MiXCR on the multiplex PCR reads; one entry per CDR3 protein. The sample holds 400,000 to 500,000 distinct CDR3 sequences; 16% are singletons and the top ten take around 10%. This sample also belongs to another study, concerning T cells in Graves' hyperthyroidism and ophthalmopathy.

Sample: peripheral blood mononuclear cells (PBMCs), taken at new diagnosis, from a patient treated with antithyroid drugs. These receptors were collected from a young woman with Graves disease.

Notes on this clonotype: Being one base from a much bigger clone, this may be a read error. The genes are TRBV6-2 or TRBV6-3 and TRBJ2-1; D is uncertain. CDR1 is MNHEY, CDR2 SVGEGT, per germline. This CDR3 is 17 amino acids long. Trimming cost V 5 bases and J 2 bases, with 19 bases left between them. Here the CDR3 reads CASSETWSGATYNEQFF. CDR3 DNA: TGTGCCAGCAGTGAAACTTGGTCTGGCGCGACCTACAATGAGCAGTTCTTC.

This clonotype was recorded a few times. The V gene is TRBV28, the J gene TRBJ1-3; D is unclear. V shed 6 bases and J shed 9 bases, with 18 bases lying between them. The CDR3 covers 14 residues. Germline assignment: CDR1 MDHEN and CDR2 SYDVKM. The CDR3 sequence: CASRTQTRPGTIYF. In nucleotides, the CDR3 is TGTGCCAGCAGGACGCAGACTCGCCCTGGCACCATATATTTT. Supplemented by reference TRBV28 and TRBJ1-3, the full variable domain reads DVKVTQSSRYLVKRTGEKVFLECVQDMDHENMFWYRQDPGLGLRLIYFSYDVKMKEKGDIPEGYSVSREKKERFSLILESASTNQTSMYLCASRTQTRPGTIYFGEGSWLTVV.

A word on this clonotype: A single base separates this from a much larger clone, so it may be a read error. Because the CDR3 is missing its conserved closing phenylalanine or tryptophan, this is likely a read error. V usage is TRBV3-1 and J usage is TRBJ1-1; TRBD1 aligns across 9 bases. Germline lookup yields CDR1 LGHDT and CDR2 YNNKEL (reference sequence). With 7 bases clipped from V and 4 bases from J, the junction kept 7 bases outside the gene matches. This CDR3 has 14 residues. CDR3 bases: TGTGCCAGCACTATACAGGGGGCCAGCACTGAAGCTTTCTCT. It yields the protein CASTIQGASTEAFS.

This clonotype was detected only a few times. This chain connects TRBV3-1 to TRBJ1-4; D not certain. V was clipped by 4 bases and J by 3 bases, with 12 bases between them. The CDR3 consists of 15 residues. The germline V gene encodes CDR1 LGHDT and CDR2 YNNKEL (reference sequence). The CDR3 is CASSPEGSANEKLFF. The CDR3 DNA reads TGTGCCAGCAGCCCAGAGGGTTCGGCTAATGAAAAACTGTTTTTT. The variable domain in full, completed from reference TRBV3-1 and TRBJ1-4, reads DTAVSQTPKYLVTQMGNDKSIKCEQNLGHDTMYWYKQDSKKFLKIMFSYNNKELIINETVPNRFSPKSPDKAHLNLHINSLELGDSAVYFCASSPEGSANEKLFFGSGTQLSVL.

Details on this clonotype: A read error may explain this, as a much larger clone is one base away. The chain has TRBV20-1 and TRBJ2-7, with 11 bases fitting TRBD2. The germline V gene has CDR1 DFQATT and CDR2 SNEGSKA (reference sequence). V gave up 5 bases and J gave up 7 bases; unmatched junction bases: 10. CDR3 size: 14 residues. The DNA of the CDR3 is TGCAGTGCTGGACTAGCGGGCTCCTACAATGAGCAGTACTTC. It is translated as CSAGLAGSYNEQYF.

The sample holds a few counts of this clonotype. The rearrangement links TRBV24-1 to TRBJ1-5, with D perhaps TRBD1 (5 bases). This CDR3 contains 16 residues. From germline, CDR1 is KGHDR and CDR2 SFDVKD. The germline V and J ends were trimmed by 9 bases and 6 bases, with 23 bases remaining between them. CDR3: CATYGTQGAFGQPQHF. The CDR3 nucleotides are TGTGCCACCTACGGGACTCAGGGCGCCTTCGGTCAGCCCCAGCATTTT.

This clonotype was detected ten times or more. This chain uses TRBV7-6 with TRBJ2-2; 14 nucleotides agree with TRBD2. Germline CDR1 is SGHVS and CDR2 is FNYEAQ. The J segment lost 1 base and the V segment lost 5 bases, leaving 9 bases of the junction unmatched. The CDR3 is 19 amino acids. The CDR3: CASSPFLGTSGGNTGELFF. CDR3 coding DNA: TGTGCCAGCAGCCCTTTCCTTGGGACTAGCGGGGGGAACACCGGGGAGCTGTTTTTT.

This clonotype was counted at least ten times. The gene calls are TRBV7-2 and TRBJ2-1; 7 bases line up with TRBD2. CDR1 is SGHTA, CDR2 FQGNSA, per germline. V shed 0 bases and J 0 bases; nucleotides not matched to a gene: 11. The CDR3 extends over 19 amino acids. CDR3 DNA sequence: TGTGCCAGCAGCTTAGCCTGGGGGAGGGTTGGGCCCTCCTACAATGAGCAGTTCTTC. Its protein product is CASSLAWGRVGPSYNEQFF.

The chain carries TRBV9 and TRBJ2-3, with 16 bases lining up with TRBD2. Trimming removed 5 bases from V and 2 bases from J; junction bases left unmatched: 14. CDR1 is SGDLS, CDR2 YYNGEE, per germline. The CDR3 totals 20 residues. The CDR3 DNA reads TGTGCCAGCAGTCACCCGGGACTAGCGGGAGGGCCGATCAACACAGATACGCAGTATTTT. Protein product: CASSHPGLAGGPINTDTQYF.

This clonotype was detected ten times or more. The V call is TRBV28, the J call TRBJ2-7; 11 nucleotides match TRBD2. Germline CDR1 MDHEN, CDR2 SYDVKM. Trimming at V came to 5 bases and at J to 0 bases, leaving 3 bases not matched to a gene. The CDR3 has 15 amino acids. CDR3 residues: CASSETSGNSYEQYF. CDR3 nucleotides: TGTGCCAGCAGTGAGACTAGCGGGAACTCCTACGAGCAGTACTTC.

The chain combines TRBV10-3 with TRBJ2-1, with TRBD2 identical over 12 bases. The V and J ends lost 2 bases and 0 bases, in that order; junction bases with no gene match: 2. CDR3 length: 17 residues. CDR1 is ENHRY, CDR2 SYGVKD, per germline. The CDR3 sequence is CAISEPSGRASYNEQFF. CDR3 sequence (DNA): TGTGCCATCAGTGAGCCTAGCGGGAGGGCCTCCTACAATGAGCAGTTCTTC.

The rearrangement joins TRBV7-9 to TRBJ2-2, with D perhaps TRBD2 (6 bases). The CDR3 contains 14 residues. Germline lookup yields CDR1 SEHNR and CDR2 FQNEAQ (reference sequence). Trimming removed 5 bases from V and 2 bases from J, with 9 bases in between. The CDR3 loop reads CASSQDYNTGELFF. The CDR3 coding sequence is TGTGCCAGCAGCCAGGACTACAACACCGGGGAGCTGTTTTTT.

The sample holds many counts of this clonotype. The chain is built from TRBV18 and TRBJ2-3; D not resolved. This CDR3 has 14 residues. The germline V gene has CDR1 KGHSH and CDR2 LQKENI. Trimming stripped 3 bases from V and 2 bases from J, with 9 bases between. For the CDR3, the DNA is TGTGCCAGCTCACCTGGCGATTCCACAGATACGCAGTATTTT. This translates into CASSPGDSTDTQYF.

This clonotype has more than one count but fewer than ten. The chain combines TRBV6-1 with TRBJ2-2; D not certain. The ends were cut back, 5 bases at V and 1 base at J, with 11 bases in the middle. The V gene's germline CDR1 is MNHNS and CDR2 SASEGT. The CDR3 runs 15 residues. The CDR3 spells CASSPPRQNTGELFF. The CDR3 DNA is TGTGCCAGCAGTCCACCCCGACAGAACACCGGGGAGCTGTTTTTT.

This clonotype was observed at least ten times. The chain carries TRBV12-3 or TRBV12-4 and TRBJ1-1; D remains unclear. V gave up 4 bases and J gave up 4 bases, with 22 bases separating them. The CDR3 runs 17 residues. The CDR3 sequence is CASSSAPGLNVGTEAFF. The CDR3 DNA reads as TGTGCCAGCAGTTCGGCCCCAGGTCTTAACGTAGGCACTGAAGCTTTCTTT.

The V call is TRBV5-1, the J call TRBJ2-7; maybe TRBD2 (5 bases). This CDR3 spans 13 amino acids. V was shortened by 4 bases and J by 5 bases, with 13 bases between the two germline ends. Germline assignment: CDR1 SGHRS and CDR2 YFSETQ. This CDR3 is CASSPGSRDEQYF. In nucleotides, the CDR3 is TGCGCCAGCAGCCCGGGGTCGCGAGACGAGCAGTACTTC.

This clonotype was recorded many times. The rearrangement links TRBV20-1 to TRBJ2-5, with 7 bases matching TRBD2. The CDR3 is made up of 14 amino acids. V lost 1 base to trimming and J lost 3 bases; unmatched junction nucleotides: 5. Germline loops: CDR1 DFQATT, CDR2 SNEGSKA (reference sequence). CDR3 DNA: TGCAGTGCTAGAGGCCTGCTAGCGGAAGAGACCCAGTACTTC. Its translation is CSARGLLAEETQYF.

In this sample, this clonotype turned up many times. The chain combines TRBV4-1 with TRBJ2-6; no definite D call. The CDR3 length is 17 residues. The V end was cut by 1 base, the J end by 0 bases, with 10 bases between. From germline, CDR1 is MGHRA and CDR2 YSYEKL. In DNA form, the CDR3 reads TGCGCCAGCAGCCAAGCTGGGGTTATCTCTGGGGCCAACGTCCTGACTTTC. It encodes CASSQAGVISGANVLTF.

The chain uses TRBV27 and TRBJ2-2; D gene ambiguous. Germline CDR1 MNHEY, CDR2 SMNVEV (reference sequence). This CDR3 is built from 14 residues. Trimming cost V 5 bases and J 4 bases, with 11 bases left between them. CDR3 sequence reads: CASSLYPGTGELFF. The DNA of the CDR3 is TGTGCCAGCAGTCTCTATCCGGGCACCGGGGAGCTGTTTTTT.

This clonotype was recorded many times. CDR3 region: CSGGDTLHNTGELFF. CDR3 in DNA: TGCAGCGGTGGGGACACCTTACATAACACCGGGGAGCTGTTTTTT. This chain connects TRBV29-1 to TRBJ2-2, with D possibly being TRBD1 (6 bases). The CDR3 has 15 residues. The germline gives CDR1 SQVTM, CDR2 ANQGSEA. The V gene lost 7 bases and the J gene lost 2 bases, with 17 bases spanning the gap.

This clonotype showed up just a few times. The chain employs TRBV24-1 and TRBJ2-6; D is unresolved. The CDR3 is made up of 14 amino acids. Trimming removed 4 bases from V and 0 bases from J, with 3 bases in between. Per the germline V gene, CDR1 is KGHDR and CDR2 is SFDVKD. Here the CDR3 DNA reads TGTGCCACCAGTGAACCCTCTGGGGCCAACGTCCTGACTTTC. It encodes CATSEPSGANVLTF.

This clonotype showed up many times. The rearrangement uses TRBV28 and TRBJ2-7; no clear D. The CDR3 is made up of 15 amino acids. V was clipped by 5 bases and J by 0 bases, with 14 bases between them. Germline assignment: CDR1 MDHEN and CDR2 SYDVKM. The DNA for the CDR3 is TGTGCCAGCAGTCCCCGGCCTTCATACTCCTACGAGCAGTACTTC. It encodes CASSPRPSYSYEQYF.

There are a few counts of this clonotype. This chain connects TRBV7-6 to TRBJ2-5; maybe TRBD2 (5 bases). V was pared by 2 bases and J by 0 bases, with 22 bases between. Germline loops: CDR1 SGHVS, CDR2 FNYEAQ. CDR3 length: 19 amino acids. CDR3 nucleotide sequence: TGTGCCAGCAGCTTATTTTCCGGGATTCATGGGTCATACCAAGAGACCCAGTACTTC. It specifies CASSLFSGIHGSYQETQYF.

In its sample, this clonotype was seen many times. The V and J genes are TRBV12-3 or TRBV12-4 and TRBJ1-1; D unresolved. The V end lost 9 bases, the J end lost 0 bases, and 11 bases lay between the germline ends. CDR3 length equals 13 residues. This CDR3 reads CASSPGMNTEAFF. The CDR3, as DNA: TGTGCCAGTTCCCCCGGAATGAACACTGAAGCTTTCTTT.

This clonotype has at least ten counts. The genes are TRBV11-2 and TRBJ2-3; D tentatively reads TRBD1 or TRBD2 (5 bases each). Trimming shortened V by 4 bases and J by 2 bases, and 16 bases separated the two germline ends. CDR1 and CDR2 from the germline V gene are SGHAT and FQNNGV. This CDR3 spans 16 amino acids. The CDR3 DNA reads TGTGCCAGCAGCTCTCCGGTGAGGGGCAACACAGATACGCAGTATTTT. Its translation: CASSSPVRGNTDTQYF.

In its sample, this clonotype was seen many times. This chain connects TRBV27 to TRBJ2-3, with D possibly called TRBD1 or TRBD2 (6 bases each). Germline V gene sequence: CDR1 MNHEY, CDR2 SMNVEV (reference sequence). The CDR3 covers 14 residues. Trimming shortened V by 4 bases and J by 4 bases, and 12 bases separated the two germline ends. The CDR3: CASSWAGDSDTQYF. Here the CDR3 DNA reads TGTGCCAGCAGTTGGGCAGGGGACTCAGATACGCAGTATTTT.

The V call is TRBV5-6, the J call TRBJ1-6; 10 nucleotides match TRBD1. The germline CDR1 and CDR2 sequences are SGHDT and YYEEEE. The V gene end was trimmed by 1 base and the J gene end by 9 bases; junction bases not matched to a gene: 1. CDR3 length: 14 amino acids. The CDR3 region is CASSLWTGGSPLHF. The CDR3 DNA reads as TGTGCCAGCAGCTTGTGGACAGGGGGTTCACCCCTCCACTTT.

The table lists this clonotype with many counts. This chain joins TRBV11-2 and TRBJ2-5; possible D gene TRBD2, 6 bases. V was clipped by 5 bases and J by 5 bases, with 12 bases between them. The CDR3 runs 13 residues. CDR1 SGHAT and CDR2 FQNNGV come from the germline V gene. The CDR3 protein is CASSPWGRETQYF. CDR3 bases: TGTGCCAGCAGCCCCTGGGGGAGGGAGACCCAGTACTTC.

The V and J genes are TRBV20-1 and TRBJ2-1; D not certain. The V end was cut by 0 bases, the J end by 9 bases, with 12 bases between. This CDR3 is built from 13 residues. Germline assignment: CDR1 DFQATT and CDR2 SNEGSKA (reference sequence). For the CDR3, the DNA is TGCAGTGCTAGAGATCGGAAGCGTAGTGAGCAGTTCTTC. This sequence encodes CSARDRKRSEQFF.

This clonotype was seen many times. The CDR3 bases are TGTGCCAGCGGGACACAACCGGGTGAGACCCAGTACTTC. Translation: CASGTQPGETQYF. The V gene is TRBV2, the J gene TRBJ2-5; TRBD1 might be the D (6 bases). Trimming left V 8 bases short and J 5 bases short, with 15 bases between. There are 13 residues in the CDR3. Germline CDR1 and CDR2: SNHLY and FYNNEI.

V is TRBV5-1 and J is TRBJ2-3; 7 nucleotides line up with TRBD2. CDR3 size: 15 residues. CDR1 SGHRS and CDR2 YFSETQ come from the germline V gene. The V segment lost 5 bases and the J segment 2 bases; nucleotides outside the gene matches: 8. The CDR3, as DNA: TGCGCCAGCAGGCGGCGGGAGCTCTTCACAGATACGCAGTATTTT. As protein: CASRRRELFTDTQYF. Combining the CDR3 with reference TRBV5-1 and TRBJ2-3 gives the whole variable domain KAGVTQTPRYLIKTRGQQVTLSCSPISGHRSVSWYQQTPGQGLQFLFEYFSETQRNKGNFPGRFSGRQFSNSRSEMNVSTLELGDSALYLCASRRRELFTDTQYFGPGTRLTVL.